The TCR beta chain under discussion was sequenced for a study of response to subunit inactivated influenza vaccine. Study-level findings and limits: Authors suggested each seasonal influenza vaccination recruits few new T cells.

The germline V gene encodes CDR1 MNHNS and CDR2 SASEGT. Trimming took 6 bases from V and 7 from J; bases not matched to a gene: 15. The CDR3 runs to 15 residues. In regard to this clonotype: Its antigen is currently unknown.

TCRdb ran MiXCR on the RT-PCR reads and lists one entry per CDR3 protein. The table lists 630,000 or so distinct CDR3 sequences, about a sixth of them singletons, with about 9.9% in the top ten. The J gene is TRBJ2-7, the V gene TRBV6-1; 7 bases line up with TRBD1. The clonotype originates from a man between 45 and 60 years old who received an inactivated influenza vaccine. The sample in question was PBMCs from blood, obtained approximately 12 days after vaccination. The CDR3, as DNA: TGTGCCAGCAGCAGAACCGGGACAGTGACGGTTGAGCAGTACTTC. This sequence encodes CASSRTGTVTVEQYF.